The 3 T cell receptor beta chains below all came from one sample that was sequenced in a study of T cell responses to AZD1222 COVID-19 vaccine. Measured with immunoSEQ multiplex PCR; TCRdb has only the in-frame clones, and not every one. The sample includes roughly 130,000 clones, approximately 86% seen only once; the top ten take 1.4% to 1.5%. Sequencing used peripheral blood, obtained on day 0 of AZD1222 vaccination. The receptors come from an adult in good health.

The genes are TRBV13 and TRBJ2-3; 7 bases are shared with TRBD1. With V trimmed by 5 bases and J by 5 bases, 10 bases remained unmatched. The V gene's germline CDR1 is PRHDT and CDR2 FYEKMQ (reference sequence). CDR3 size: 15 residues. CDR3 protein: CASSPSVGDRDTQYF. As DNA, the CDR3 is TGTGCCAGCAGCCCCAGCGTAGGGGACAGAGATACGCAGTATTTT.

The rearrangement joins TRBV5-1 to TRBJ2-6; D assignment may be TRBD1 or TRBD2 (5 bases each). There are 17 residues in the CDR3. V shed 4 bases and J shed 0 bases, with 14 bases lying between them. Germline V gives CDR1 SGHRS, CDR2 YFSETQ. The CDR3 sequence: CASSQGRSRSGANVLTF. CDR3 DNA sequence: TGCGCCAGCAGCCAGGGACGGTCTCGCTCTGGGGCCAACGTCCTGACTTTC.

This clone was detected only once. The chain is built from TRBV19 and TRBJ2-7; D is ambiguous. The germline V gene has CDR1 LNHDA and CDR2 SQIVND (reference sequence). The V end lost 1 base, the J end lost 0 bases, and 10 bases lay between the germline ends. The CDR3 has 15 amino acids. This CDR3 is CASSIVYSSSYEQYF. The DNA of the CDR3 is TGTGCCAGTAGTATAGTGTACTCGAGCTCCTACGAGCAGTACTTC.